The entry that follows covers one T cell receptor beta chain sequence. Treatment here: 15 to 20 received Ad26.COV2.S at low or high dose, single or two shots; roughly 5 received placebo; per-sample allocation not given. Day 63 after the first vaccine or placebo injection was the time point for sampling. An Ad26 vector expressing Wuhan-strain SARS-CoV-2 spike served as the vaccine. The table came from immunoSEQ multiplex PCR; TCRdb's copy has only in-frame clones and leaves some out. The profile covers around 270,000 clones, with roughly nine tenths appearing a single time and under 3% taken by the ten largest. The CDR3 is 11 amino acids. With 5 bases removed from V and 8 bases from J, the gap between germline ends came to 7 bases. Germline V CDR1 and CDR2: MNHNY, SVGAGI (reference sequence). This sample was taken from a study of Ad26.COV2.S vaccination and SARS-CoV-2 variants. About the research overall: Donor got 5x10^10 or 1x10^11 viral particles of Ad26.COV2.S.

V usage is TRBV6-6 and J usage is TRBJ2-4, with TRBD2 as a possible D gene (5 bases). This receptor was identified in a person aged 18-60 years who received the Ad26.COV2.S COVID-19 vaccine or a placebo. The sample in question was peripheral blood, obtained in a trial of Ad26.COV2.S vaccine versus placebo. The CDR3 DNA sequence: TGTGCCAGCAGTGAGAGGGACATTCAGTACTTC. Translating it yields CASSERDIQYF.